The present TCR beta chain was sequenced within a study of T cells in Graves' hyperthyroidism and ophthalmopathy. This clonotype was detected only a few times. Researchers took RNA transcripts and amplified the TCR beta CDR3 regions from them. During a first-round RT-PCR of the TCR CDR3, the HTBI primer set was used. MiXCR, run by TCRdb on the multiplex PCR reads, gives a single entry per CDR3 protein. The sample contains about 720,000 distinct CDR3 sequences, roughly a sixth of which appear only once. Germline V CDR1 and CDR2: LNHNV, YYDKDF (reference sequence). The trim removed 2 bases at V and 5 bases at J, leaving 5 bases unmatched. The CDR3 consists of 14 residues.

The sequencing input was blood. V is TRBV15 and J is TRBJ1-1, with 7 nucleotides matching TRBD1. This clonotype was obtained from a woman in her 50s with Graves' hyperthyroidism that later progressed to Graves' ophthalmopathy. The CDR3 here is CATSRYRGWTEAFF. The DNA of the CDR3 is TGTGCCACCAGCAGATACAGGGGTTGGACTGAAGCTTTCTTT. Filled out from reference TRBV15 and TRBJ1-1, the complete variable domain reads DAMVIQNPRYQVTQFGKPVTLSCSQTLNHNVMYWYQQKSSQAPKLLFHYYDKDFNNEADTPDNFQSRRPNTSFCFLDIRSPGLGDTAMYLCATSRYRGWTEAFFGQGTRLTVV.